Sequencing of this T cell receptor (beta chain) was carried out in a study of T cell responses to AZD1222 COVID-19 vaccine. Sequenced by immunoSEQ multiplex PCR; TCRdb stores in-frame clones only, minus some. The table includes 80,000 to 100,000 clones, over 75% detected once. Points on this clone: The antigen remains unidentified.

Study-level points and caveats: Donors were largely white British and mainly female; clonal diversity was possibly underestimated. Receipt of two AZD1222 doses was followed by a rise in Spike-specific TCR breadth and depth. Across the whole spike, CD4 TCRs peaked at regions 160-218 and 743-854. Samples come after the peak T cell response, not at day 14.

This CDR3 spans 11 amino acids. The V end lost 3 bases, the J end lost 7 bases, and 7 bases lay between the germline ends. CDR1 is SGDLS and CDR2 is YYNGEE in the germline V gene. Source: peripheral blood, taken 28 days after the second AZD1222 dose. V is TRBV9 and J is TRBJ1-1; D remains ambiguous. This receptor was identified in an adult who received the AZD1222 COVID-19 vaccine. DNA of the CDR3: TGTGCCAGCAGCGGGGCCGGTGAAGCTTTCTTT. Translating gives CASSGAGEAFF.